This T cell receptor beta chain was retrieved from a study of shared clonotypes between healthy human individuals. The overall study: CD4 naive and CD4 memory each took three plates per donor, while CD8 naive took two and CD8 memory one.

As for this clone: Antigen specificity is unknown.

Some clones are missing from TCRdb's copy, which holds only in-frame ones; the method was immunoSEQ multiplex PCR. This table has about 2 million clones, roughly 95% appearing once. CDR3 length: 14 amino acids. V was pared by 2 bases and J by 2 bases, with 7 bases between. Germline CDR1 reads MNHEY; CDR2 reads SMNVEV (reference sequence). CD45RO-negative, CCR7-selected cells formed the naive CD8 fraction, which excluded terminally differentiated effector memory CD45RA+ cells. Study-wide findings and caveats: In contrast to clonotypes shared by all four donors, non-shared clonotypes had lower generation probabilities. Naive CD4 clonotypes overlapped across several donors at approximately 5.3%. Large depth notwithstanding, sorted-subset sequencing proved incomplete by rarefaction.

This chain uses TRBV27 with TRBJ2-1; D is unresolved. Sample: naive CD8+ T cells sorted from blood. The receptor's source is a man younger than 30 in good health. This CDR3 is CASSLPPPYNEQFF. The CDR3 coding sequence is TGTGCCAGCAGTTTACCCCCCCCCTACAATGAGCAGTTCTTC.